These 11 T cell receptor beta chains came from one sample sequenced in a study of identifying expanded T cells in peripheral blood. The table came from immunoSEQ multiplex PCR; TCRdb's copy has only in-frame clones and leaves some out. The sample holds more than 70,000 clones, roughly 86% seen once. The sequencing sample was made of blood. The receptors originated from a person aged 18 to 70 in good health.

The chain joins TRBV5-1 to TRBJ2-5; 9 bases fit TRBD1. The CDR3 covers 18 residues. J lost 2 bases, V lost 0 bases, and 11 bases had no gene match. Germline CDR1 and CDR2: SGHRS and YFSETQ. CDR3 nucleotides: TGCGCCAGCAGCTTGGTAGGGACAGGGATTGAGATGCAAGAGACCCAGTACTTC. This encodes CASSLVGTGIEMQETQYF.

The gene calls are TRBV6-4 and TRBJ1-1; weak D call: TRBD1 (5 bases). Trimming shortened V by 6 bases and J by 5 bases, and 16 bases separated the two germline ends. The length of the CDR3 is 14 residues. Germline V lookup: CDR1 MRHNA, CDR2 SNTAGT. The CDR3 DNA reads TGTGCCAGCAGGGACACCTCGAAGGGGACTGAAGCTTTCTTT. Encoded protein: CASRDTSKGTEAFF.

In regard to this clone: Sequence at one end of the junction differs from germline and may be a read error. DNA of the CDR3: TGTGCCTGGAGTTCCGGGACTACTATTGAAAAACTGTTTTTT. Protein sequence: CAWSSGTTIEKLFF. The rearrangement uses TRBV30 and TRBJ1-4; TRBD1 is a possible D gene (5 bases). Germline assignment: CDR1 GTSNPN and CDR2 SVGIG (reference sequence). The CDR3 loop spans 14 amino acids.

V usage is TRBV19 and J usage is TRBJ2-6; perhaps TRBD2 as D (5 bases). This CDR3 has 13 amino acids. Germline values: CDR1 LNHDA, CDR2 SQIVND (reference sequence). V gave up 7 bases and J gave up 4 bases, with 8 bases separating them. CDR3 sequence reads: CASTGVGANVLTF. CDR3 DNA sequence: TGTGCCAGTACCGGGGTCGGGGCCAACGTCCTGACTTTC. Variable domain in full (rest from reference TRBV19 and TRBJ2-6): DGGITQSPKYLFRKEGQNVTLSCEQNLNHDAMYWYRQDPGQGLRLIYYSQIVNDFQKGDIAEGYSVSREKKESFPLTVTSAQKNPTAFYLCASTGVGANVLTFGAGSRLTVL.

The rearrangement links TRBV7-9 to TRBJ1-1; TRBD1 agrees at 9 bases. The germline CDR1 and CDR2 sequences are SEHNR and FQNEAQ (reference sequence). This CDR3 spans 18 amino acids. V trimming: 4 bases; J trimming: 1 base; junction bases outside the gene matches: 13. The CDR3 DNA is TGTGCCAGCAGCTCTCGACGAATTACGGGACAGGGGAACACTGAAGCTTTCTTT. Protein: CASSSRRITGQGNTEAFF.

V and J are TRBV7-8 and TRBJ1-2, with D tentatively TRBD1 (6 bases). Deletions cut 2 bases from V and 2 bases from J, with 15 bases between. CDR1 SGHVS and CDR2 FQNEAQ come from the germline V gene. The CDR3 has 16 residues. DNA for the CDR3: TGTGCCAGCAGCTTACCGGTACAGGGACTCAACTATGGCTACACCTTC. This gives the protein CASSLPVQGLNYGYTF.

The chain has TRBV5-4 and TRBJ2-1; D is unclear. Germline CDR1 SGHNT, CDR2 YYREEE (reference sequence). Trimming removed 4 bases from V and 0 bases from J, with 17 bases in between. This CDR3 region has 17 residues. For the CDR3, the DNA is TGTGCCAGCAGCCAAACGGACCGGCACCCCTCCTACAATGAGCAGTTCTTC. It encodes CASSQTDRHPSYNEQFF.

This chain uses TRBV7-3 with TRBJ2-3; 9 nucleotides line up with TRBD2. The CDR3 loop spans 16 amino acids. The junction had 7 bases not matched to a gene; V was cut back by 5 bases and J by 1 base. Germline assignment: CDR1 SGHTA and CDR2 FQGTGA. In nucleotides, the CDR3 is TGTGCCAGCAGCCAAGGGGCTAGCGGGGGCACAGATACGCAGTATTTT. Protein sequence: CASSQGASGGTDTQYF.

The chain links TRBV10-3 to TRBJ2-3, with D tentatively TRBD2 (5 bases). Trimming stripped 7 bases from V and 4 bases from J, with 12 bases between. In germline, CDR1 is ENHRY, CDR2 SYGVKD. This CDR3 is 13 amino acids long. CDR3 sequence: CAITKDGADTQYF. The CDR3 nucleotides read TGTGCCATCACCAAGGACGGGGCAGATACGCAGTATTTT.

This clone was counted a few times. The V and J genes are TRBV18 and TRBJ1-5; 8 bases line up with TRBD1. The V gene's germline CDR1 is KGHSH and CDR2 LQKENI. The CDR3 runs 13 residues. The V segment lost 3 bases and the J segment 11 bases; nucleotides outside the gene matches: 6. The CDR3: CASSPGDRSAQHF. The CDR3, as DNA: TGTGCCAGCTCACCGGGGGACAGGTCGGCCCAGCATTTT.

This chain joins TRBV19 and TRBJ1-6; D remains unclear. The germline V gene has CDR1 LNHDA and CDR2 SQIVND (reference sequence). Trimming cost V 4 bases and J 9 bases, with 10 bases left between them. The CDR3 totals 13 residues. The CDR3 loop reads CASSSLEGSPLHF. The CDR3 DNA reads as TGTGCCAGTAGTAGCCTGGAGGGTTCACCCCTCCACTTT.